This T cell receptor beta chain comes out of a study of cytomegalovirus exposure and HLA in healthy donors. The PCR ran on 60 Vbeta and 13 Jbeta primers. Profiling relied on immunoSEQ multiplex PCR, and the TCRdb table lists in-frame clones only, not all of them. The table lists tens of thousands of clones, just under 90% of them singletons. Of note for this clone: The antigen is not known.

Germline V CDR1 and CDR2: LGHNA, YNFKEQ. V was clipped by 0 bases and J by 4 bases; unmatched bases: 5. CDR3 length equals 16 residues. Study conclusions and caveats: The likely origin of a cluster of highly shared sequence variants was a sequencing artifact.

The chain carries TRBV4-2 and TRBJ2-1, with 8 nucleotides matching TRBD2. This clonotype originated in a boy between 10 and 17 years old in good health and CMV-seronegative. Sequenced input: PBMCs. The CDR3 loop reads CASSQENGGVYNEQFF. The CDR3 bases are TGTGCCAGCAGCCAAGAAAACGGGGGGGTTTACAATGAGCAGTTCTTC.